This T cell receptor (beta chain) was captured by sequencing in a study of T-cell memory formation after mild COVID-19. Study findings and constraints: CD4/CD8 balance held among clones contracting day 15 to 85, and later expanders leaned CD4+.

The sample holds a few counts of this clonotype. Its antigen is currently unknown. A single record per CDR3 protein comes from TCRdb applying MiXCR to the 5' RACE reads. Here the sample spans fewer than 300,000 distinct CDR3 sequences, over 15% being singletons. The TCR originated in a man younger than 30 who had mild COVID-19 (a few samples of this study predate the infection). Cell type and time point are not known. The sample taken for sequencing was PBMCs or a T cell subset sorted from them (not recorded which).

The CDR3 DNA sequence: TGTGCCAGCAGCGCCCGGGACAGGGCCTTCTCCTACGAGCAGTACTTC. Its protein is CASSARDRAFSYEQYF. The V call is TRBV9, the J call TRBJ2-7; 9 nucleotides match TRBD1. Germline V gene lookup returns CDR1 SGDLS and CDR2 YYNGEE. V dropped 3 bases and J dropped 0; count of bases not matched to a gene: 7. The CDR3 loop spans 16 amino acids.